Below are 14 T cell receptor beta chains sequenced from a single sample in a study of neurological immune-mediated disorders (dated by TCRdb to between 2018 and 2020). The library was built by means of 5' RACE. This sample was sequenced with an Illumina HiSeq 2500. In TCRdb, the public reads were trimmed at Q25 with fastp and aligned with MiXCR, with productive beta chains retained. Identical CDR3 proteins give one entry, which carries the most common genes and DNA. For this sample the table gives 50,000 or so distinct CDR3 sequences, of which 10% to 13% were detected only once. Together, the top ten hold approximately 21% of the sample. Sequencing input: PBMCs. The receptor source for this set is a middle-aged woman with HTLV-1-associated myelopathy (HAM/TSP).

This clonotype occurred many times. The rearrangement links TRBV4-1 to TRBJ1-2; possible D gene TRBD1, 6 bases. The V and J ends lost 1 base and 7 bases respectively, with 28 bases between them. Germline assignment: CDR1 MGHRA and CDR2 YSYEKL. The CDR3 spans 19 residues. The CDR3, as DNA: TGCGCCAGCAGCCAAGTAAACCCCCTTAGGGGGACGGGGAATGGTGGCTACACCTTC. Translating it yields CASSQVNPLRGTGNGGYTF.

Many counts were recorded for this clonotype. The conserved closing phenylalanine or tryptophan is absent in this CDR3, likely reflecting a read error. The limits of the CDR3 on the DNA are not certain, so only TCRdb's listed CDR3 is given. The chain uses TRBV7-7 and TRBJ2-7. Looked up from germline, CDR1 is SSHAT and CDR2 is FNYEAQ (reference sequence). The CDR3 contains 9 residues when both ends are counted. The chain's CDR3 is CASSLGKGL.

This clonotype appeared once. A much bigger clone sits one base away, suggesting this may be a read error. The chain has TRBV11-2 and TRBJ2-5; TRBD2 is a possible D gene (5 bases). CDR1 is SGHAT, CDR2 FQNNGV, per germline. Trimming stripped 7 bases from V and 1 base from J, with 13 bases between. The CDR3 totals 14 residues. The CDR3 here is CASNPVTIQETQYF. CDR3 nucleotide sequence: TGTGCCAGCAACCCCGTGACTATCCAAGAGACCCAGTACTTC.

There are many counts of this clonotype. V is TRBV4-3 and J is TRBJ2-6, with TRBD1 matching over 9 bases. Looked up from germline, CDR1 is LGHNA and CDR2 is YSLEER. Trimming cost V 3 bases and J 0 bases; bases outside gene matches: 9. The CDR3 contains 19 residues. The CDR3 sequence: CASSHLGQGLLSGANVLTF. As DNA, the CDR3 is TGCGCCAGCAGCCACCTGGGACAGGGACTACTCTCTGGGGCCAACGTCCTGACTTTC.

Ten or more counts support this clonotype. This chain links TRBV18 with TRBJ1-2, with D perhaps matching TRBD1 (5 bases). CDR1 KGHSH and CDR2 LQKENI come from the germline V gene. The CDR3 spans 14 residues. Trimming shortened V by 3 bases and J by 4 bases, and 12 bases separated the two germline ends. The CDR3 reads CASSPGGAFYGYTF. In nucleotides, the CDR3 is TGTGCCAGCTCACCTGGAGGGGCTTTCTATGGCTACACCTTC.

This clonotype was seen a handful of times. This may be a read error, as it is one base from a much larger clone. The J gene is TRBJ1-1, the V gene TRBV6-1, with D uncertain. Between the trimmed V and J ends, which lost 6 bases and 0 bases, there was a span of 17 bases. Looked up from germline, CDR1 is MNHNS and CDR2 is SASEGT. This CDR3 has 16 amino acids. The CDR3 sequence is CASRVADSTVNTEAFF. CDR3 in DNA: TGTGCCAGCAGAGTGGCAGACTCTACTGTGAACACTGAAGCTTTCTTT.

Note on this clonotype: One end of the junction is discordant with germline, which a read error may explain. J is TRBJ2-2 and V is TRBV11-2; tentative D call: TRBD2 (6 bases). CDR3 length equals 16 residues. Germline CDR1 SGHAT, CDR2 FQNNGV. CDR3 loop: CASTNRGLAKTGELFF. The CDR3 coding sequence is TGTGCCAGCACCAACAGAGGGCTAGCGAAGACCGGGGAGCTGTTTTTT.

This clonotype has ten or more counts. The rearrangement uses TRBV5-1 and TRBJ2-1, with D perhaps TRBD1 or TRBD2 (5 bases each). Germline values: CDR1 SGHRS, CDR2 YFSETQ. The CDR3 loop spans 11 amino acids. With 4 bases removed from V and 13 bases from J, the gap between germline ends came to 12 bases. The DNA for the CDR3 is TGCGCCAGCAGCGGGGACGGATCCCAGTTCTTC. As protein: CASSGDGSQFF. The full variable domain, completed using reference TRBV5-1 and TRBJ2-1, is KAGVTQTPRYLIKTRGQQVTLSCSPISGHRSVSWYQQTPGQGLQFLFEYFSETQRNKGNFPGRFSGRQFSNSRSEMNVSTLELGDSALYLCASSGDGSQFFGPGTRLTVL.

Ten or more counts support this clonotype. The chain combines TRBV11-2 with TRBJ2-3, with 9 bases identical to TRBD2. The junction had 6 bases not matched to a gene; V was cut back by 5 bases and J by 0 bases. Germline CDR1 and CDR2: SGHAT and FQNNGV. The length of the CDR3 is 16 residues. The CDR3 DNA is TGTGCCAGCAGCCTGGGAGCGGGGGGCAGCACAGATACGCAGTATTTT. Protein product: CASSLGAGGSTDTQYF.

In this sample, this clonotype turned up many times. This chain connects TRBV12-3 or TRBV12-4 to TRBJ2-1; 9 bases are shared with TRBD2. The CDR3 length is 13 residues. With V trimmed by 6 bases and J by 12 bases, 9 bases remained unmatched. The CDR3 loop reads CASSLGTSSAQFF. The CDR3 bases are TGTGCCAGCAGCTTGGGGACTAGCTCTGCGCAGTTCTTC.

This clonotype was seen at least ten times. The chain joins TRBV29-1 to TRBJ2-1; 8 nucleotides line up with TRBD2. CDR1 and CDR2 from the germline V gene are SQVTM and ANQGSEA. CDR3 length equals 13 residues. The CDR3 reads CSGGRLTYNEQFF. Here the CDR3 DNA reads TGCAGTGGCGGGAGGTTGACCTACAATGAGCAGTTCTTC.

This clonotype was picked up many times. V and J are TRBV12-3 or TRBV12-4 and TRBJ2-4; TRBD1 agrees at 9 bases. The CDR3 is 16 amino acids. J was trimmed by 3 bases and V by 6 bases; bases with no gene match: 9. The CDR3 region is CASSYRGRRSKNIQYF. The CDR3 coding sequence is TGTGCCAGCAGCTACAGGGGGCGCCGTAGCAAAAACATTCAGTACTTC.

This clonotype was counted ten times or more. V and J are TRBV9 and TRBJ2-1, with 9 bases matching TRBD2. The CDR3 has 15 residues. V lost 0 bases and J lost 9; bases outside the gene matches: 7. Per the germline V gene, CDR1 is SGDLS and CDR2 is YYNGEE. CDR3 DNA sequence: TGTGCCAGCAGCGTAGAGGCGGGGGGGCTTGTTGAGCAGTTCTTC. This sequence encodes CASSVEAGGLVEQFF.

This clonotype was counted ten times or more. The chain combines TRBV3-1 with TRBJ2-5; 12 bases fit TRBD1. Trimming took 0 bases from V and 5 from J; bases not matched to a gene: 10. CDR3 length: 18 amino acids. Per germline, CDR1 LGHDT and CDR2 YNNKEL (reference sequence). DNA for the CDR3: TGTGCCAGCAGCCAAGATTGGGGCCCGGGACAGGGGGCCGAGACCCAGTACTTC. It specifies CASSQDWGPGQGAETQYF.